This T cell receptor beta chain was identified in a study of shared clonotypes between healthy human individuals. Each sample came from a Caucasian adult donor living in Nashville, Tennessee. Study outcomes and limitations: Memory subsets had estimated richness that was generally smaller than that of naive subsets.

This CDR3 contains 15 residues. CDR1 SGHNT and CDR2 YYREEE come from the germline V gene (reference sequence). V was trimmed by 3 bases and J by 5 bases, leaving 14 bases between them. Concerning this clone itself: Its antigen is currently unknown.

Here immunoSEQ multiplex PCR was the method, and the copy in TCRdb shows in-frame clones only, minus some. In the table there are about 1 million clones, around 74% of which are singletons. The sample was memory CD4+ T cells sorted from blood. Subset in this sample: CD45RA-negative fraction. V gene TRBV5-4 combines with J gene TRBJ2-2; tentatively, D is TRBD2 (6 bases). The sequence derives from a man aged 18 to 29 in good health. The CDR3 DNA is TGTGCCAGCAGCTCTTTCGGGGGAGGAACCGGGGAGCTGTTTTTT. Its translation is CASSSFGGGTGELFF.